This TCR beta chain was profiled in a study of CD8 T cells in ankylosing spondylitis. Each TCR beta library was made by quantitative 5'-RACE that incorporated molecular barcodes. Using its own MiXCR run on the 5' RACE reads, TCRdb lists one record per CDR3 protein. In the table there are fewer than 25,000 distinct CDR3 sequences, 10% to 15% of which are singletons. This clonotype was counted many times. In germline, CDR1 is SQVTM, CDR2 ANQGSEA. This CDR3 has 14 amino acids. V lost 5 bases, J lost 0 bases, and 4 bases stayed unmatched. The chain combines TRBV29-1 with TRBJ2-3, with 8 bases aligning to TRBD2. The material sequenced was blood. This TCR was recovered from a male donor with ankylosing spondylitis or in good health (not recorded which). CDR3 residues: CSVPKRGSTDTQYF. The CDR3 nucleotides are TGCAGCGTTCCTAAGCGGGGGAGCACAGATACGCAGTATTTT.